This record covers a single T cell receptor beta chain. Some clones are missing from TCRdb's copy, which holds only in-frame ones; the method was immunoSEQ multiplex PCR. Altogether over 250,000 clones are present, 75% to 90% being singletons, with the ten largest covering over 2%. The study counted Cohort 3 donors as recovered given two negative PCRs, clearance, or symptom resolution. The CDR3 is made up of 14 amino acids. Trimming took off 3 bases at V and 8 bases at J, with 16 bases between the two ends. CDR1 and CDR2 (germline): MGHRA, YSYEKL. This sample is drawn from a study of blood T cell repertoires in COVID-19. For the study at large: Sources were T cells, B-cell-depleted T cells, or PBMCs; the material itself was cDNA or gDNA.

The clonotype comes from a woman between 18 and 29 years old who had recovered from COVID-19. Sequenced sample: PBMCs or T cells enriched from blood (not recorded which). The rearrangement joins TRBV4-1 to TRBJ1-2; D might be TRBD1 (6 bases). The DNA for the CDR3 is TGCGCCAGCAGCCATCCCGGGGAGACAGGAGGCTACACCTTC. It yields the protein CASSHPGETGGYTF.